Listed below are T cell receptor beta chains from one sample, sequenced in a study of T cell responses to AZD1222 COVID-19 vaccine. Generated by immunoSEQ multiplex PCR, the TCRdb table keeps only in-frame clones and is missing some. The data contain 90,000 to 100,000 clones, around 87% of them seen just once; the ten biggest clones take up about 2.9%. The source material was peripheral blood, sampled on day 0 of AZD1222 vaccination. The receptors were gathered from an adult in good health. Each CDR3 is given with its conserved first and last residue. The D gene is left open where the match is weak. Some rows mark clone size as missing; the rest say once, few, many or name a class of expanded clone.

len | abundance | j_gene | v_gene | d_gene | CDR3aa | CDR3nt
11 | - | TRBJ1-2 | TRBV10-3 | - | CAASNNYGYTF | TGTGCCGCATCTAATAACTATGGCTACACCTTC
17 | - | TRBJ2-2 | TRBV5-4 | - | CASSFPQGRINTGELFF | TGTGCCAGCAGCTTTCCTCAGGGCAGAATAAACACCGGGGAGCTGTTTTTT
16 | once | TRBJ1-1 | TRBV18 | - | CASSLGTVGSNTEAFF | TGTGCCAGCTCACTCGGGACGGTGGGATCGAACACTGAAGCTTTCTTT
17 | - | TRBJ2-2 | TRBV9 | TRBD2 | CASSGPSSGSFTGELFF | TGTGCCAGCAGCGGGCCTTCTAGCGGGAGTTTCACCGGGGAGCTGTTTTTT
18 | once | TRBJ1-1 | TRBV5-1 | TRBD1 | CASSPIRQGGARSAEAFF | TGCGCCAGCAGCCCAATCCGTCAGGGGGGCGCGCGTAGTGCTGAAGCTTTCTTT
15 | - | TRBJ1-3 | TRBV7-8 | - | CASSLNRRSGNTIYF | TGTGCCAGCAGCTTAAACAGGCGGTCTGGAAACACCATATATTTT
14 | - | TRBJ2-1 | TRBV29-1 | - | CAGRETVSYNEQFF | TGCGCCGGTCGGGAGACGGTCTCCTACAATGAGCAGTTCTTC
14 | - | TRBJ1-5 | TRBV27 | TRBD1 | CASSLTGDYQPQHF | TGTGCCAGCAGCCTGACAGGGGATTATCAGCCCCAGCATTTT
14 | once | TRBJ1-2 | TRBV28 | - | CASSYPGARYGYTF | TGTGCCAGCAGTTACCCAGGGGCAAGGTATGGCTACACCTTC
15 | - | TRBJ2-5 | TRBV5-4 | TRBD1 | CASSPRAGGQETQYF | TGTGCCAGCAGCCCAAGGGCAGGGGGCCAAGAGACCCAGTACTTC
12 | - | TRBJ1-2 | TRBV6-1 | - | CASSERPRGYTF | TGTGCCAGCAGTGAACGCCCAAGGGGCTACACCTTC
14 | - | TRBJ1-1 | TRBV3-1/TRBV3-2 | - | CASSQVGSGTEAFF | TGTGCCAGCAGCCAAGTCGGAAGTGGGACTGAAGCTTTCTTT
14 | - | TRBJ2-7 | TRBV18 | - | CASSRPTSGSEQYF | TGTGCCAGCTCACGGCCCACCTCCGGGTCCGAGCAGTACTTC
14 | - | TRBJ1-3 | TRBV9 | - | CASSGGTDGNTIYF | TGTGCCAGCAGTGGAGGGACTGATGGAAACACCATATATTTT
13 | - | TRBJ1-6 | TRBV9 | - | CASSVGGTSPLHF | TGTGCCAGCAGCGTAGGGGGGACTTCACCCCTCCACTTT
19 | - | TRBJ2-6 | TRBV7-6 | - | CASSPRGAQTFSGANVLTF | TGTGCCAGCAGCCCCCGTGGGGCCCAGACCTTCTCTGGGGCCAACGTCCTGACTTTC
12 | - | TRBJ1-1 | TRBV29-1 | - | CSVGPRNTEAFF | TGCAGCGTTGGCCCTCGGAACACTGAAGCTTTCTTT
14 | - | TRBJ2-7 | TRBV7-2 | - | CASSLVISSYEQYF | TGTGCCAGCAGCTTAGTAATTAGCTCTTACGAGCAGTACTTC
15 | once | TRBJ2-1 | TRBV2 | - | CASSETASGSNEQFF | TGTGCCAGCAGTGAAACCGCTTCAGGTAGCAATGAGCAGTTCTTC
14 | - | TRBJ1-5 | TRBV27 | - | CASSSHVSNQPQHF | TGTGCCAGCAGTTCACACGTGAGCAATCAGCCCCAGCATTTT
15 | - | TRBJ2-7 | TRBV7-8 | - | CASSLTEVRSYEQYF | TGTGCCAGCAGCTTAACCGAAGTACGTTCCTACGAGCAGTACTTC
15 | few | TRBJ1-3 | TRBV19 | - | CASSISGPSGNTIYF | TGTGCCAGTAGTATTTCTGGTCCGAGTGGAAACACCATATATTTT
12 | - | TRBJ1-2 | TRBV5-5 | TRBD1 | CASGTGPYGYTF | TGTGCCAGCGGGACAGGACCCTATGGCTACACCTTC
14 | - | TRBJ1-1 | TRBV7-2 | - | CASSLDERDTEAFF | TGTGCCAGCAGCTTAGATGAGAGAGACACTGAAGCTTTCTTT
14 | - | TRBJ1-5 | TRBV2 | - | CASSEGQSNQPQHF | TGTGCCAGCAGTGAAGGACAGAGCAATCAGCCCCAGCATTTT
12 | few | TRBJ2-5 | TRBV5-4 | - | CASSLGQETQYF | TGTGCCAGCAGCTTAGGTCAAGAGACCCAGTACTTC
13 | - | TRBJ1-2 | TRBV25-1 | - | CASSDAGVYGYTF | TGTGCCAGCAGTGACGCAGGGGTCTATGGCTACACCTTC
14 | - | TRBJ1-2 | TRBV6-2/TRBV6-3 | - | CASSYSNQGYGYTF | TGTGCCAGCAGTTACTCGAATCAGGGGTATGGCTACACCTTC
13 | - | TRBJ1-1 | TRBV19 | - | CASKNDVGTEAFF | TGTGCCAGTAAGAATGATGTGGGCACTGAAGCTTTCTTT
14 | - | TRBJ1-5 | TRBV10-3 | - | CAISPSGGGQPQHF | TGTGCCATCAGCCCCTCAGGAGGGGGTCAGCCCCAGCATTTT
15 | - | TRBJ1-2 | TRBV3-1/TRBV3-2 | - | CASSQDRGSGYGYTF | TGTGCCAGCAGCCAAGATCGAGGGTCGGGTTATGGCTACACCTTC
13 | few | TRBJ1-1 | TRBV28 | TRBD1 | CASRGQVNTEAFF | TGTGCCAGCAGGGGACAGGTAAACACTGAAGCTTTCTTT
13 | - | TRBJ1-5 | TRBV9 | - | CASSDQGNQPQHF | TGTGCCAGCAGCGACCAAGGGAATCAGCCCCAGCATTTT
17 | - | TRBJ2-7 | TRBV3-1/TRBV3-2 | - | CASSQTPGVASSYEQYF | TGTGCCAGCAGCCAAACCCCAGGGGTCGCGAGCTCCTACGAGCAGTACTTC
15 | - | TRBJ2-1 | TRBV14 | - | CASSQERGPYNEQFF | TGTGCCAGCAGCCAAGAGAGGGGCCCCTACAATGAGCAGTTCTTC
14 | few | TRBJ1-2 | TRBV9 | - | CASSISGLAHGYTF | TGTGCCAGCAGCATAAGTGGCTTGGCCCATGGCTACACCTTC
13 | - | TRBJ1-1 | TRBV30 | - | CAWSAGFDTEAFF | TGTGCCTGGAGTGCGGGGTTCGACACTGAAGCTTTCTTT
14 | - | TRBJ2-2 | TRBV11-3 | - | CASSRFRGAGELFF | TGTGCCAGCAGCCGATTCAGGGGGGCCGGGGAGCTGTTTTTT
15 | - | TRBJ1-2 | TRBV6-5 | TRBD1 | CAAGRTGGLNYGYTF | TGTGCCGCCGGTCGGACAGGCGGCCTTAACTATGGCTACACCTTC
14 | - | TRBJ2-7 | TRBV11-1 | - | CASSSSGMSYEQYF | TGTGCCAGCAGTTCCTCAGGGATGAGTTACGAGCAGTACTTC
16 | - | TRBJ2-7 | TRBV27 | - | CASSSKGFAVTYEQYF | TGTGCCAGCAGTTCCAAGGGGTTTGCGGTAACCTACGAGCAGTACTTC
14 | - | TRBJ2-7 | TRBV6-5 | TRBD2 | CASSYYAGVYEQYF | TGTGCCAGCAGTTACTACGCGGGGGTCTACGAGCAGTACTTC
15 | - | TRBJ2-1 | TRBV7-3 | TRBD2 | CASTPSGSAINEQFF | TGTGCCAGCACTCCTAGCGGGAGTGCAATCAATGAGCAGTTCTTC
17 | - | TRBJ2-7 | TRBV28 | TRBD1 | CATKDRGLRNSSYEQYF | TGTGCCACCAAGGACAGGGGGCTCAGAAATAGCTCCTACGAGCAGTACTTC
15 | - | TRBJ2-1 | TRBV19 | - | CASSWAGSSYNEQFF | TGTGCCAGTAGTTGGGCCGGGAGCTCCTACAATGAGCAGTTCTTC
14 | - | TRBJ2-7 | TRBV28 | TRBD1 | CASKRTGGDYEQYF | TGTGCCAGCAAACGGACAGGGGGAGATTACGAGCAGTACTTC
13 | - | TRBJ1-1 | TRBV11-2 | - | CASNLGVDTEAFF | TGTGCCAGCAACCTTGGGGTTGACACTGAAGCTTTCTTT
23 | - | TRBJ2-3 | TRBV7-4 | TRBD2 | CASSLATAVLIRRVAGERDTQYF | TGTGCCAGCAGCTTAGCCACAGCTGTCCTCATCCGGCGGGTAGCGGGAGAGAGGGATACGCAGTATTTT
11 | - | TRBJ2-2 | TRBV25-1 | - | CASSAIGELFF | TGTGCCAGCAGCGCCATCGGGGAGCTGTTTTTT